The entry below gives a single TCR beta chain sequence along with its context. This sample is part of a study of cytomegalovirus exposure and HLA in healthy donors. The PCR used 60 Vbeta and 13 Jbeta primers. TCRdb's copy holds only in-frame clones and misses some; the assay was immunoSEQ multiplex PCR. The table records approximately 90,000 clones, over 75% of them present only once. The clonotype was recovered from a boy aged 5-17 years in good health and CMV-seronegative. The sample taken for sequencing was PBMCs.

In nucleotides, the CDR3 is TGTGCCAGCAGACAGCGGGGGCCCACAGATACGCAGTATTTT. Amino acid sequence: CASRQRGPTDTQYF. The chain uses TRBV13 and TRBJ2-3; TRBD2 aligns across 8 bases. Germline V gene sequence: CDR1 PRHDT, CDR2 FYEKMQ (reference sequence). The CDR3 has 14 amino acids. V lost 6 bases to trimming and J lost 2 bases; unmatched junction nucleotides: 4.